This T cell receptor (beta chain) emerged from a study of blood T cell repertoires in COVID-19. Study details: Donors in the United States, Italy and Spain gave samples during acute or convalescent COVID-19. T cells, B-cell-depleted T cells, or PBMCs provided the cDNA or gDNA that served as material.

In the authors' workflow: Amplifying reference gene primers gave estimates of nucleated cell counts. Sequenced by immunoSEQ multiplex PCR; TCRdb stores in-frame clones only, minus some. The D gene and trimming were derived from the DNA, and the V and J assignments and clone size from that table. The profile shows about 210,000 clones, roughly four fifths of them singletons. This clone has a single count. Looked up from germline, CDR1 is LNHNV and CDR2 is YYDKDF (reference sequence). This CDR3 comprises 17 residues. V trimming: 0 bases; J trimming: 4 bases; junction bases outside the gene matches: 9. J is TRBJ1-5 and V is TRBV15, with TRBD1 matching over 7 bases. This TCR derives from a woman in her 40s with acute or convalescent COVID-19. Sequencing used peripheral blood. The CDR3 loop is CATSRDKGARGNQPQHF. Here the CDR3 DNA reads TGTGCCACCAGCAGAGATAAGGGGGCCAGGGGAAATCAGCCCCAGCATTTT.